The TCR beta chain under discussion was sequenced for a study of T-cell reconstitution after alpha-beta-depleted transplantation in children. Unique molecular identifiers were incorporated when the TCRbeta library was constructed. One entry per CDR3 protein results from TCRdb running MiXCR on the PCR reads. The sample consists of 90,000 to 130,000 distinct CDR3 sequences, about 6.4% of them appearing once. This clonotype was detected ten times or more. The input for sequencing was PBMCs, mostly from graft donor cells, taken 360 days after TCRalphabeta/CD19-depleted stem cell transplant. The TCR was taken from a male patient between 2 and 10 years old who had a stem cell transplant for acute lymphoblastic leukemia, so the T cells may come from the graft donor.

The CDR3 DNA is TGTGCCAGCAGTTTCGGTGGGGATAATCAGCCCCAGCATTTT. It yields the protein CASSFGGDNQPQHF. The chain carries TRBV27 and TRBJ1-5; D is undetermined. The CDR3 has 14 residues. Trimming removed 3 bases from V and 4 bases from J, with 10 bases in between. Looked up from germline, CDR1 is MNHEY and CDR2 is SMNVEV (reference sequence).